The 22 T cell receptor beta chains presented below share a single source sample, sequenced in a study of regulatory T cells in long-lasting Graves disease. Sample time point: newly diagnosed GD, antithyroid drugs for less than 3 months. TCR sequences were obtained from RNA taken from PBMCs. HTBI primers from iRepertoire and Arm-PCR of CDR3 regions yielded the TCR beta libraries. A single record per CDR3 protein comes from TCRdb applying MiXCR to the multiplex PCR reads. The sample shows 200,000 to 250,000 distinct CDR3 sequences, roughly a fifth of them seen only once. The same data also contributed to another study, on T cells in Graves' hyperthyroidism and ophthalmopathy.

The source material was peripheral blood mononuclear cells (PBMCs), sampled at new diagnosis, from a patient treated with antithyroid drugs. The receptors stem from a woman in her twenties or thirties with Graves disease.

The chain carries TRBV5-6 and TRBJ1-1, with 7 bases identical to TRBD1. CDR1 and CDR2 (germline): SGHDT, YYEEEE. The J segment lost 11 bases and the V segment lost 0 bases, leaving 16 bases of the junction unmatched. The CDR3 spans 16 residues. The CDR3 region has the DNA TGTGCCAGCAGCTTGGCAAGGGGGCAGCGGAGCACTCAGGCTTTCTTT. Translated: CASSLARGQRSTQAFF.

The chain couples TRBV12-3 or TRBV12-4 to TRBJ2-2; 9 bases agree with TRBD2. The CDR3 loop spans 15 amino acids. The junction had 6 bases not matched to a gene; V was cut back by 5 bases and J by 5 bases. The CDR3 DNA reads TGTGCCAGCAGTCCCCGGACTAGCGCAACCGGGGAGCTGTTTTTT. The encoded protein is CASSPRTSATGELFF.

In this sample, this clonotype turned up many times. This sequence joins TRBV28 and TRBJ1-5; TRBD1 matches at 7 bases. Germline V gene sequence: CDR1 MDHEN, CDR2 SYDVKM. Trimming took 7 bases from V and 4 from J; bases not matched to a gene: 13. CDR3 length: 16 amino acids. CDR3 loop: CASNLPTGLRNQPQHF. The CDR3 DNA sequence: TGTGCCAGCAACCTTCCGACAGGGTTAAGGAATCAGCCCCAGCATTTT.

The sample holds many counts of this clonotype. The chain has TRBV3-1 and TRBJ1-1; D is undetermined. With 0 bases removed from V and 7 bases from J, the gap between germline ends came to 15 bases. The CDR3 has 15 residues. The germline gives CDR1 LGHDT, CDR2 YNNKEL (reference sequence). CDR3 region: CASSQDPRAWGEAFF. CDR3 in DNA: TGTGCCAGCAGCCAAGATCCCCGCGCCTGGGGTGAAGCTTTCTTT.

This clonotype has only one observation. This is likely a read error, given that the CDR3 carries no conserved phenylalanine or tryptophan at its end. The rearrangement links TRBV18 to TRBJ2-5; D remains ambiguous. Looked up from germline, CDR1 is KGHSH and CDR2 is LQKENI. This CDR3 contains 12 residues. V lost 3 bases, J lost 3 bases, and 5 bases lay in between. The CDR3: CASSPLEETQYL. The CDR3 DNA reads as TGTGCCAGCTCACCCCTCGAAGAGACCCAGTACTTG.

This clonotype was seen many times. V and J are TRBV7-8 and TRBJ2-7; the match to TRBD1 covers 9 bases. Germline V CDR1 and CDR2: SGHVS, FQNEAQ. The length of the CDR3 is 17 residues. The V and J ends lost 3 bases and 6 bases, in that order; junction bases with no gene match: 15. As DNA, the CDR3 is TGTGCCAGCAGCTTTAATCTAGGACAGGGGATTCCGGGCGAGCAGTACTTC. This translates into CASSFNLGQGIPGEQYF.

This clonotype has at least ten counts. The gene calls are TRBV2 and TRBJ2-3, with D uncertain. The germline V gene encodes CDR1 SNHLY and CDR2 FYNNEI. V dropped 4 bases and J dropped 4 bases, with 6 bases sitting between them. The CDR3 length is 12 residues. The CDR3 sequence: CASSVRADTQYF. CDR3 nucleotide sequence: TGTGCCAGCAGTGTCCGGGCAGATACGCAGTATTTT.

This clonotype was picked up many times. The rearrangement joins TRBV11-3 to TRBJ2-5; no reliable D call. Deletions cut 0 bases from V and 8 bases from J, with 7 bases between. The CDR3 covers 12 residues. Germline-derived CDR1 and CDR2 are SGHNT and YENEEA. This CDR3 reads CASSLDSYTQYF. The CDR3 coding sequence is TGTGCCAGCAGCTTAGATTCCTACACCCAGTACTTC.

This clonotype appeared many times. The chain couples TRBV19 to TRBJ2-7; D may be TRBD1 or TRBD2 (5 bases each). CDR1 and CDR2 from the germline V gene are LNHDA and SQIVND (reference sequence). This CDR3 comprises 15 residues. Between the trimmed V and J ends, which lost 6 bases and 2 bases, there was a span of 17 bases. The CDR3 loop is CASSFPGRLTYEQYF. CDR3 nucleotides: TGTGCCAGTAGCTTTCCGGGACGGTTAACCTACGAGCAGTACTTC.

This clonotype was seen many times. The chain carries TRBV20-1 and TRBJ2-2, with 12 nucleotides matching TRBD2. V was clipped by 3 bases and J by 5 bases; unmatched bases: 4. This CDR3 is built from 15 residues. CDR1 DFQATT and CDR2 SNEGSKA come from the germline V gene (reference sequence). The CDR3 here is CSASLLAGGTGELFF. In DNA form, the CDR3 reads TGCAGTGCTAGCCTTCTAGCGGGAGGGACCGGGGAGCTGTTTTTT.

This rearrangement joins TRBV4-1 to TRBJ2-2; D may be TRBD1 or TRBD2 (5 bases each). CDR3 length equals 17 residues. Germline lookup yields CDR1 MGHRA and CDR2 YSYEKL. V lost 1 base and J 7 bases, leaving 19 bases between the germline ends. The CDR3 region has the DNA TGCGCCAGCAGCCAAGTGAGGGGTCTACAAAGGGGCGGGGAGCTGTTTTTT. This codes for CASSQVRGLQRGGELFF.

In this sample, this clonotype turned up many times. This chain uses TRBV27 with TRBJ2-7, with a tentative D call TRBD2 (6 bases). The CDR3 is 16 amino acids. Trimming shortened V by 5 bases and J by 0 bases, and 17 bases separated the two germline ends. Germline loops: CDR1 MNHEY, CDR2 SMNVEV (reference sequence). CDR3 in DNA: TGTGCCAGCAGTCCCGCCGGGGTAGCGGTCTCCTACGAGCAGTACTTC. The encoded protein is CASSPAGVAVSYEQYF.

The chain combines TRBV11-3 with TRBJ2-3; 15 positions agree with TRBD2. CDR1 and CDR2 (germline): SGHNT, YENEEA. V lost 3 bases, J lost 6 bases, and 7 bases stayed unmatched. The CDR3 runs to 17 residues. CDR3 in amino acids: CASSFTGTSGGLDTQYF. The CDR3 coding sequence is TGTGCCAGCAGCTTCACCGGGACTAGCGGGGGGTTGGATACGCAGTATTTT.

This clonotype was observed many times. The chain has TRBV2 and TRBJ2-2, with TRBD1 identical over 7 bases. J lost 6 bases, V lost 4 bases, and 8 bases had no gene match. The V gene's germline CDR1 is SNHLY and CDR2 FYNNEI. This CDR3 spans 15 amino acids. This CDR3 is CASSVGGVSPGELFF. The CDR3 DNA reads TGTGCCAGCAGTGTAGGGGGCGTTTCCCCCGGGGAGCTGTTTTTT.

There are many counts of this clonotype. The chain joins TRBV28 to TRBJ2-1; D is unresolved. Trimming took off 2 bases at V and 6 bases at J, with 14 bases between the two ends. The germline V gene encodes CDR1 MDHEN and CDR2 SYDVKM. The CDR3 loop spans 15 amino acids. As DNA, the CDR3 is TGTGCCAGCAGTTTAAAAGCGCATCGGCTCAATGAGCAGTTCTTC. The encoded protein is CASSLKAHRLNEQFF.

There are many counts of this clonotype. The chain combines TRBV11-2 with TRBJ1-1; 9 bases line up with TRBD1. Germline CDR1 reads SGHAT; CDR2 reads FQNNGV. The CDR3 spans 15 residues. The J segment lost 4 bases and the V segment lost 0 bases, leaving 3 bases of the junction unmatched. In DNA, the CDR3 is TGTGCCAGCAGCTTAGATCTGGGACAGGGCACTGAAGCTTTCTTT. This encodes CASSLDLGQGTEAFF.

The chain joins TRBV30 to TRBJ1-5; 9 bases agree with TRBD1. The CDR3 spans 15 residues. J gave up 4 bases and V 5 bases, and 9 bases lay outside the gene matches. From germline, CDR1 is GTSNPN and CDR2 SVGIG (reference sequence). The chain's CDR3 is CAWGKPGTGNQPQHF. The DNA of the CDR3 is TGTGCCTGGGGTAAGCCCGGGACAGGGAATCAGCCCCAGCATTTT. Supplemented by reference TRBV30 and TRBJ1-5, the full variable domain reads SQTIHQWPATLVQPVGSPLSLECTVEGTSNPNLYWYRQAAGRGLQLLFYSVGIGQISSEVPQNLSASRPQDRQFILSSKKLLLSDSGFYLCAWGKPGTGNQPQHFGDGTRLSIL.

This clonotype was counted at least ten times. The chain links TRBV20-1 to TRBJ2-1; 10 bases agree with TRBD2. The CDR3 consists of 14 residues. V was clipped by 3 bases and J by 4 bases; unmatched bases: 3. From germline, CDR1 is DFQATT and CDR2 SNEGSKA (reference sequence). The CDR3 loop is CSARVLAGYNEQFF. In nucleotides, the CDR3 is TGCAGTGCTAGGGTACTAGCGGGGTACAATGAGCAGTTCTTC.

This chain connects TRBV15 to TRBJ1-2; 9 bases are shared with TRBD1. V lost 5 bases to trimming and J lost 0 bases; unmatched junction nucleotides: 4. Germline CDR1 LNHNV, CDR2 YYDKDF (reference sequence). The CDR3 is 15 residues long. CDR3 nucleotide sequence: TGTGCCACCAGCCACCGACAGGGGGCTAACTATGGCTACACCTTC. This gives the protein CATSHRQGANYGYTF.

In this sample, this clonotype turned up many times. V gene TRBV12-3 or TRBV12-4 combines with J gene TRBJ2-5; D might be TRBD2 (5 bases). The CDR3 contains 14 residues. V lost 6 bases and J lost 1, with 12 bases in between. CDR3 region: CASRSGLLQETQYF. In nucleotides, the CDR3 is TGTGCCAGCAGGAGCGGACTCCTCCAAGAGACCCAGTACTTC.

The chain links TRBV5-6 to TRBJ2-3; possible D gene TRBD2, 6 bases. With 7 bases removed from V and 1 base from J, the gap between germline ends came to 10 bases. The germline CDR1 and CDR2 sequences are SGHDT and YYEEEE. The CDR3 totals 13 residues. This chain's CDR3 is CASLKRGTDTQYF. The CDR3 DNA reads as TGTGCCAGCCTTAAGCGGGGCACAGATACGCAGTATTTT.

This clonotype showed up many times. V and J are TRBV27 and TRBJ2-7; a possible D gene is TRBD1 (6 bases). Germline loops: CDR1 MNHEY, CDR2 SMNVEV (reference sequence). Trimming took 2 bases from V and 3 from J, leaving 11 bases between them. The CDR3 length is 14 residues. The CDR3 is CASSLRGTRYEQYF. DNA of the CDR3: TGTGCCAGCAGTTTAAGAGGGACACGCTACGAGCAGTACTTC.